The 15 T cell receptor beta chains given below trace back to one sample, sequenced in a study of Graves' ophthalmopathy and Graves' hyperthyroidism. Amplified material comprised TCR beta CDR3 regions derived from RNA transcripts. HTBI primers were used in a first-round RT-PCR, which preceded a second-round multiplex PCR. MiXCR, run by TCRdb on the multiplex PCR reads, gives a single entry per CDR3 protein. The data show about 390,000 distinct CDR3 sequences, just over 15% seen once. The sequenced sample was peripheral blood. The receptors stem from a woman in her late teens or twenties with stable Graves' hyperthyroidism.

This clonotype occurred many times. The genes are TRBV12-3 or TRBV12-4 and TRBJ1-2; possible D gene TRBD1, 5 bases. Trimming took off 3 bases at V and 7 bases at J, with 15 bases between the two ends. This CDR3 comprises 14 residues. The chain's CDR3 is CASSLSGSWSGYTF. Here the CDR3 DNA reads TGTGCCAGCAGTTTGTCAGGGAGTTGGAGTGGCTACACCTTC.

This clonotype was seen repeatedly, ten times or more. This sequence joins TRBV7-8 and TRBJ2-7; D is possibly TRBD2 (5 bases). The germline gives CDR1 SGHVS, CDR2 FQNEAQ. V was pared by 3 bases and J by 2 bases, with 14 bases between. The CDR3 contains 15 residues. The CDR3 loop is CASSFRGVRPYEQYF. The CDR3 nucleotides read TGTGCCAGCAGCTTCCGGGGAGTGCGGCCCTACGAGCAGTACTTC.

This clonotype turned up a few times. The genes are TRBV19 and TRBJ1-1, with 9 bases that match TRBD1. The germline gives CDR1 LNHDA, CDR2 SQIVND (reference sequence). This CDR3 contains 14 residues. Unmatched junction bases numbered 3, after V lost 4 bases and J lost 3 bases. The CDR3 reads CASSTQGADTEAFF. The CDR3 coding sequence is TGTGCCAGTAGTACACAGGGGGCGGACACTGAAGCTTTCTTT.

The V gene is TRBV18, the J gene TRBJ1-1; D gene uncertain. V lost 5 bases and J lost 4, with 17 bases in between. Per the germline V gene, CDR1 is KGHSH and CDR2 is LQKENI. The CDR3 totals 15 residues. The CDR3 loop reads CASSAFVGKSTEAFF. CDR3 coding DNA: TGTGCCAGCTCAGCATTCGTAGGAAAGAGCACTGAAGCTTTCTTT.

This clonotype was counted at least ten times. This chain joins TRBV12-3 or TRBV12-4 and TRBJ2-7, with 8 bases identical to TRBD2. The CDR3 is made up of 15 amino acids. The V segment lost 5 bases and the J segment 2 bases; nucleotides outside the gene matches: 8. CDR3 region: CASSDDSGGAYEQYF. The CDR3 DNA sequence: TGTGCCAGCAGTGATGACAGCGGGGGTGCCTACGAGCAGTACTTC.

Regarding this clonotype: One end of the junction is discordant with germline, which a read error may explain. The chain employs TRBV15 and TRBJ2-5, with TRBD2 matching over 10 bases. Germline V gene sequence: CDR1 LNHNV, CDR2 YYDKDF (reference sequence). This CDR3 is built from 17 residues. In DNA, the CDR3 is TGTGCCACCACCAGAGATAGGCTAGCGGGGGTTCAAGAGACCCAGTACTTC. Its protein product is CATTRDRLAGVQETQYF.

This clonotype has a handful of counts. This chain connects TRBV11-2 to TRBJ2-2; D possibly corresponds to TRBD2 (6 bases). This CDR3 has 14 amino acids. Germline V CDR1 and CDR2: SGHAT, FQNNGV. Trimming took off 5 bases at V and 5 bases at J, with 12 bases between the two ends. CDR3 bases: TGTGCCAGCAGCCCCACCGGGACTACCGGGGAGCTGTTTTTT. It specifies CASSPTGTTGELFF.

This clonotype occurred many times. The chain joins TRBV6-2 or TRBV6-3 to TRBJ1-5; TRBD1 is a possible D gene (5 bases). Germline values: CDR1 MNHEY, CDR2 SVGEGT. V was trimmed by 2 bases and J by 0 bases, leaving 11 bases between them. The CDR3 spans 16 residues. CDR3 in amino acids: CASSYGTAYSNQPQHF. The CDR3 nucleotides are TGTGCCAGCAGTTACGGGACGGCCTATAGCAATCAGCCCCAGCATTTT.

This clonotype was counted a few times. The chain couples TRBV10-1 to TRBJ2-7; the match to TRBD1 covers 7 bases. After removal of 10 bases from V and 3 bases from J, the junction contained 9 bases not matched to a gene. Germline CDR1 and CDR2: WNHNN and SYGVQD (reference sequence). The CDR3 is 13 amino acids. The CDR3 DNA is TGCGCCAACGGACAGGAATCCCGCTACGAGCAGTACTTC. This codes for CANGQESRYEQYF.

This chain uses TRBV12-3 or TRBV12-4 with TRBJ1-1; D gene ambiguous. CDR3 length: 14 amino acids. Trimming pared 4 bases from V and 6 bases from J, leaving 15 bases between. Here the CDR3 DNA reads TGTGCCAGCAGTTCTACCCGACGGGCGGCTGAAGCTTTCTTT. Translation: CASSSTRRAAEAFF.

This clonotype showed up many times. The chain carries TRBV11-3 and TRBJ1-1; 7 nucleotides agree with TRBD1. CDR1 is SGHNT and CDR2 is YENEEA in the germline V gene. J lost 4 bases, V lost 5 bases, and 7 bases had no gene match. CDR3 size: 14 residues. DNA for the CDR3: TGTGCCAGCAGCGACAGGGTTTATAGCACTGAAGCTTTCTTT. It is translated as CASSDRVYSTEAFF.

This clonotype has a count of ten or more. This chain links TRBV5-1 with TRBJ1-5, with D perhaps TRBD1 (6 bases). The germline CDR1 and CDR2 sequences are SGHRS and YFSETQ. Trimming stripped 0 bases from V and 6 bases from J, with 10 bases between. The CDR3 loop spans 14 amino acids. As DNA, the CDR3 is TGCGCCAGCAGCTTGGAACAGGGTAGTCAGCCCCAGCATTTT. Translating it yields CASSLEQGSQPQHF.

The chain combines TRBV12-3 or TRBV12-4 with TRBJ1-1, with 7 bases lining up with TRBD1. V dropped 4 bases and J dropped 10; count of bases not matched to a gene: 9. This CDR3 region has 13 residues. The CDR3 sequence is CASSSRDSGPAFF. The CDR3 nucleotides read TGTGCCAGCAGTTCCCGGGACAGCGGGCCAGCTTTCTTT.

Points on this clonotype: One junction end disagrees with the germline gene, perhaps due to a read error. The chain couples TRBV29-1 to TRBJ2-4; possibly TRBD2 for D (6 bases). The CDR3 is made up of 12 amino acids. Germline V gene sequence: CDR1 SQVTM, CDR2 ANQGSEA. Here the CDR3 reads CSVPVGGNIKYF. Written as DNA, the CDR3 is TGCAGCGTACCGGTCGGGGGAAACATTAAGTACTTC.

This clonotype was seen at least ten times. The rearrangement links TRBV2 to TRBJ1-1, with 8 positions matching TRBD1. Germline V gene lookup returns CDR1 SNHLY and CDR2 FYNNEI. This CDR3 is built from 17 residues. The ends lost 4 bases at V and 1 base at J; junction bases unmatched: 11. The CDR3 sequence is CASSVPTGTGTNTEAFF. The DNA of the CDR3 is TGTGCCAGCAGTGTCCCCACGGGGACAGGAACGAACACTGAAGCTTTCTTT.